This T cell receptor (beta chain) was documented in a study of cytomegalovirus exposure and HLA in healthy donors. Study findings and constraints: Some V segments, TRBV6-2 and TRBV6-3 among them, were indistinguishable and were therefore excluded. Donors were assumed by presence/absence analyses to have roughly uniform sequencing depth.

Despite likely unrecorded immune exposures, the donors were nominally healthy at the time of sampling. About this clone itself: No antigen is known for it.

60 Vbeta and 13 Jbeta primers were used in PCR. Data came from immunoSEQ multiplex PCR; TCRdb stores just in-frame clones and leaves some out. The sample lists about 160,000 clones; around 77% were seen once. The CDR3 is 20 amino acids. The source is a man aged 60-69 years in good health and CMV-seronegative. Sequenced: PBMCs. The J gene is TRBJ2-6, the V gene TRBV21-1; the D segment call TRBD1 is taken from the table without a DNA check. TRBV21-1 is assigned pseudogene status. The CDR3 here is CASSSRRRDRGIPGANVLTF. The CDR3 region has the DNA TGTGCCAGCAGCTCCCGCAGGCGGGACAGGGGAATTCCCGGGGCCAACGTCCTGACTTTC.